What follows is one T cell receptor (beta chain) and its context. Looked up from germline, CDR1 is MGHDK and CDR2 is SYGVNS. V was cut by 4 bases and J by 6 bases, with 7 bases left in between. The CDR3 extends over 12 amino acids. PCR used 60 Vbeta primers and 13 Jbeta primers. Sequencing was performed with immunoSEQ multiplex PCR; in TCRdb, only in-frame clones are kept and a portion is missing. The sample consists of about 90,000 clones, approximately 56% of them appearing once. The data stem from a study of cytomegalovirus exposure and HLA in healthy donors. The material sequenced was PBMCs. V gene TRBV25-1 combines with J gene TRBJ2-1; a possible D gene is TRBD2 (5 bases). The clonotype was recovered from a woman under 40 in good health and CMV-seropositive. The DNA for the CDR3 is TGTGCCAGCAGTGCCGGGGTCAATGAGCAGTTCTTC. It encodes CASSAGVNEQFF.